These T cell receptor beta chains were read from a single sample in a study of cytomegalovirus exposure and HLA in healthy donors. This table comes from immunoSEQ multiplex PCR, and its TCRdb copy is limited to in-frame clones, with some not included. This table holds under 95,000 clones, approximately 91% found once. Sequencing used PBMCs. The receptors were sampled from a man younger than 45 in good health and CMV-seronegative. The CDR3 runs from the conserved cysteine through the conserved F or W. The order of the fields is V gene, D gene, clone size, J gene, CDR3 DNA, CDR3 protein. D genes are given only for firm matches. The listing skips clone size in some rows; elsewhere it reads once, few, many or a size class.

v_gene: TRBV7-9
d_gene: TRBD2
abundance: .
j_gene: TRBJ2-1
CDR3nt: TGTGCCAGCAGCTTCTCTAGCGGGGGGGCCGGTTTAAAGGAGCAGTTCTTC
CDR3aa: CASSFSSGGAGLKEQFF

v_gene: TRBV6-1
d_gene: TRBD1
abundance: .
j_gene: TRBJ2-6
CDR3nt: TGTGCCAGCGGGACAGGGGGCTCTGGGGCCAACGTCCTGACTTTC
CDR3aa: CASGTGGSGANVLTF

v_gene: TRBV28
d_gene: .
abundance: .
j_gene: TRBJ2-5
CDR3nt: TGTGCCAGCAGTCCCCGCCCGCGGGGTCCGTACCAAGAGACCCAGTACTTC
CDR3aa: CASSPRPRGPYQETQYF

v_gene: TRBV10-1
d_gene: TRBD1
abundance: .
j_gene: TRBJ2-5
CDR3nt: TGCGCCAGCAGTGATTCACCGGGACAGGGGACCCAGTACTTC
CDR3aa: CASSDSPGQGTQYF

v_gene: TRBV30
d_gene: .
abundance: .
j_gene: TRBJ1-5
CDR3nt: TGTGCCTGGAGTCTTAGGGGTGGTGGAAATCAGCCCCAGCATTTT
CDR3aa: CAWSLRGGGNQPQHF

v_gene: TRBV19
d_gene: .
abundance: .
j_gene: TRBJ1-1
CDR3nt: TGTGCCAGTAGTATCGAGAGAAGTAACACTGAAGCTTTCTTT
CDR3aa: CASSIERSNTEAFF

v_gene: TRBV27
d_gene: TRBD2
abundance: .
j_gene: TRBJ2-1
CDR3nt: TGTGCCAGCAGTTACGAACTAGCGGGAGTAAATGAGCAGTTCTTC
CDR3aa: CASSYELAGVNEQFF

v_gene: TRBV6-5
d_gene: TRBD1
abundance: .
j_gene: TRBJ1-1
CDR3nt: TGTGCCAGCAAACCGGGACAGTACACTGAAGCTTTCTTT
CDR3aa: CASKPGQYTEAFF

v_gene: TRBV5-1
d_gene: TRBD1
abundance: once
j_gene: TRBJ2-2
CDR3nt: TGCGCCAGCAGCTTGGGAGGACAGGGCTTGAACACCGGGGAGCTGTTTTTT
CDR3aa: CASSLGGQGLNTGELFF

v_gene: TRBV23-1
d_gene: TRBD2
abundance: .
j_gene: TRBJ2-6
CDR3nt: TGCGCCAGCAGTCACCCGCGCCCGACTAGCGGGAAATCTGGGGCCAACGTCCTGACTTTC
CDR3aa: CASSHPRPTSGKSGANVLTF

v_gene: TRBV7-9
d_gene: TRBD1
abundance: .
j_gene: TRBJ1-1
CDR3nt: TGTGCCAGCAGCGAGCAGGACAGGGGGAACACTGAAGCTTTCTTT
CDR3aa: CASSEQDRGNTEAFF

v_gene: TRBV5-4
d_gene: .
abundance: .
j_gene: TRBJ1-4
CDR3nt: TGTGCCAGCAGCTTGTCGGGGACTAATGAAAAACTGTTTTTT
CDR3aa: CASSLSGTNEKLFF

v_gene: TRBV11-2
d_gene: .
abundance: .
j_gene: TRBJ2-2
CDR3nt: TGTGCCAGCAGCTTAAACACCCCGACCGGGGAGCTGTTTTTT
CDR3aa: CASSLNTPTGELFF

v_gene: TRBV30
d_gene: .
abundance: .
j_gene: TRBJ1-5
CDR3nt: TGTGCCTGGGGTCCGGGGCAGCCCCAGCATTTT
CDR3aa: CAWGPGQPQHF

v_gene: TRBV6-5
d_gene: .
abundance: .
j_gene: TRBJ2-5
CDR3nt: TGTGCCAGCAGCTCTGTGGAGACCCAGTACTTC
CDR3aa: CASSSVETQYF

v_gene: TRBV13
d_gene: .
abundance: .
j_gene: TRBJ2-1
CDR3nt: TGTGCCAGCAGCTTAGGAAGTCTAGCCGACAATGAGCAGTTCTTC
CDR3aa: CASSLGSLADNEQFF

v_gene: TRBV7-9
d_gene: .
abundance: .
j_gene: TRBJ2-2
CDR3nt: TGTGCCAGCAGCTTAGGCGGTGGTCTAGCTCAGAACACCGGGGAGCTGTTTTTT
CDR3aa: CASSLGGGLAQNTGELFF

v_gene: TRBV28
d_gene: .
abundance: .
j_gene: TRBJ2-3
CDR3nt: TGTGCCAGCAGTAGCTATGGAGGATCCACAGATACGCAGTATTTT
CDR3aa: CASSSYGGSTDTQYF

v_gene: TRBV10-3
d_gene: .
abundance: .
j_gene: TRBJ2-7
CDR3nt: TGTGCCATCAGTGACAGTCGGGGGAGCTACGAGCAGTACTTC
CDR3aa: CAISDSRGSYEQYF

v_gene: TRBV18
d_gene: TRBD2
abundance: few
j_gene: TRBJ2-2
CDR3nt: TGTGCCAGCTCACCACTTCCGGGGGGGCCTCTCACCGGGGAGCTGTTTTTT
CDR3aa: CASSPLPGGPLTGELFF

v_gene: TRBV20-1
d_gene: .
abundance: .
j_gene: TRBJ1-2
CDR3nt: TGCAGTGCTAGAGACAATGGCTACACCTTC
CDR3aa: CSARDNGYTF

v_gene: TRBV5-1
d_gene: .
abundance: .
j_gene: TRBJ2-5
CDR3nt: TGCGCCAGCAGCCAGAATGACAGATCCGAGACCCAGTACTTC
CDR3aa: CASSQNDRSETQYF

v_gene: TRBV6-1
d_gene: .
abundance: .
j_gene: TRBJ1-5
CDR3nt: TGTGCCAGCAGAAGCCCCAACCAGCCCCAGCATTTT
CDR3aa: CASRSPNQPQHF

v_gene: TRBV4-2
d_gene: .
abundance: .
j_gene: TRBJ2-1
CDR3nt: TGTGCCAGCAGCCAAGATCCCCCCGGGGACTACAATGAGCAGTTCTTC
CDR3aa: CASSQDPPGDYNEQFF

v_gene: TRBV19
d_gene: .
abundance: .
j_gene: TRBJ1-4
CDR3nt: TGTGCCAGTAGTATAGGCGGACAGACTAATGAAAAACTGTTTTTT
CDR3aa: CASSIGGQTNEKLFF

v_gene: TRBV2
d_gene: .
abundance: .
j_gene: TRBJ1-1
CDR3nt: TGTGCCAGCGGGGAGGGTAGGAACACTGAAGCTTTCTTT
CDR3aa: CASGEGRNTEAFF

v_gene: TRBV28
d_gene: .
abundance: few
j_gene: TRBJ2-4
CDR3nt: TGTGCCAGCAACAACGTCAGGGGTAATGCCAAAAACATTCAGTACTTC
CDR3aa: CASNNVRGNAKNIQYF

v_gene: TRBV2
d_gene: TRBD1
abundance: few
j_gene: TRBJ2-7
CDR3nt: TGTGCCAACGGTGGGACAGGGATAGGCGAGCAGTACTTC
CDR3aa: CANGGTGIGEQYF

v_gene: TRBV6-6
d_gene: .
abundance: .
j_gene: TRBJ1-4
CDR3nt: TGTGCCAGCAGCTATGGGGGGGGTTCAACTAATGAAAAACTGTTTTTT
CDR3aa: CASSYGGGSTNEKLFF

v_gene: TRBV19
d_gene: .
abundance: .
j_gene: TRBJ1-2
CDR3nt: TGTGCCAGTAGTGTCAGCGGGGTCCCCGTCTATGGCTACACCTTC
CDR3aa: CASSVSGVPVYGYTF

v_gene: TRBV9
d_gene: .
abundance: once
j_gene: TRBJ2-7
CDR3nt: TGTGCCAGCAGCGTAGCGGGGACCTACGAGCAGTACTTC
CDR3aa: CASSVAGTYEQYF

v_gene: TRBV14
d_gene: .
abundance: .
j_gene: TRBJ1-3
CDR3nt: TGTGCCAGCAGCCCCCTCGTAGACTCTGGAAACACCATATATTTT
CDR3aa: CASSPLVDSGNTIYF

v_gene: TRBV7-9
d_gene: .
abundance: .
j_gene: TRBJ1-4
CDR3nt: TGTGCCAGCATCCCACAGGATGGATCAAAACTGTTTTTT
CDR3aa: CASIPQDGSKLFF

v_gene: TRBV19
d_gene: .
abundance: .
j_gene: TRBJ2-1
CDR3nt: TGTGCCAGTAGCATTACCCGGGATCAGCAGTTCTTC
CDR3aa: CASSITRDQQFF

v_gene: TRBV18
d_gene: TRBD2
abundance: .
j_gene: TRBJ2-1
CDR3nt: TGTGCCAGCTCACCACTGGCGGGGGTTGGTAGTGAGCAGTTCTTC
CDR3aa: CASSPLAGVGSEQFF

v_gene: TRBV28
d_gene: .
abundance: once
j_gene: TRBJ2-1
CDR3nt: TGTGCCACCAGGAGACTCTCCCATAGCGATGAGCAGTTCTTC
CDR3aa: CATRRLSHSDEQFF

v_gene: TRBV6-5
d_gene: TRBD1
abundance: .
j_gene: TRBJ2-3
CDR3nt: TGTGCCAGCAGTTGGACAGGGGATCTTTCAGATACGCAGTATTTT
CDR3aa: CASSWTGDLSDTQYF

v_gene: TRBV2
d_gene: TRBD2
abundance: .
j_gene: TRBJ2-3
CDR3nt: TGTGCCTCTCGCGGGGGGGAAATAGATACGCAGTATTTT
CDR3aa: CASRGGEIDTQYF

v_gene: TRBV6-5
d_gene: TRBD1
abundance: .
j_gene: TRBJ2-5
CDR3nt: TGTGCCAGCAGTTACTCGGGACAGGGGACCCAAGAGACCCAGTACTTC
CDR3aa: CASSYSGQGTQETQYF

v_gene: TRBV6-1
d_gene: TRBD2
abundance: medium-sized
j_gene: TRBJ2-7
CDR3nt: TGTGCCAGCAGTGACTTCGGGGGGTACGAGCAGTACTTC
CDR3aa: CASSDFGGYEQYF

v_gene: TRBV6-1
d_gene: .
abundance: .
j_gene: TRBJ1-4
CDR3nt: TGTGCCATCGACCCCGGGGGTGAAAAACTGTTTTTT
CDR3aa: CAIDPGGEKLFF

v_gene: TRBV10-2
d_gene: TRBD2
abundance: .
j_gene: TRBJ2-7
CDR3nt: TGCGCCAGCTGCGGGACTAGCGGGAGGGCGGTGTACGAGCAGTACTTC
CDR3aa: CASCGTSGRAVYEQYF

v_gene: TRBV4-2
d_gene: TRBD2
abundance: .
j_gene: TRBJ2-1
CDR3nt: TGTGCCAGCGGTCCCTGGGCGGGAGAAGGCAATGAGCAGTTCTTC
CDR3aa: CASGPWAGEGNEQFF

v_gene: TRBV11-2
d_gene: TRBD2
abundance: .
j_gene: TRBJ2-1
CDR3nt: TGTGCCAGCAGCTTAGATCTGGGGACTACTGCCTACAATGAGCAGTTCTTC
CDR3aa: CASSLDLGTTAYNEQFF

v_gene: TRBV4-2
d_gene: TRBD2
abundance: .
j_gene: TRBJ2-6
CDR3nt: TGTGCCAGCAGCCAAGTGGGGGGGGTACCCTCTGGGGCCAACGTCCTGACTTTC
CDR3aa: CASSQVGGVPSGANVLTF

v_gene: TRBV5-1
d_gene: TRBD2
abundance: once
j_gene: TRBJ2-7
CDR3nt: TGCGCCAGCAGCGTGGCGGGAGGTACAGACGAGCAGTACTTC
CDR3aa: CASSVAGGTDEQYF

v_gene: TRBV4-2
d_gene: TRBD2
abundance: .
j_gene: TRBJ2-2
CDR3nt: TGTGCCAGCAGCCAAGAGGCTAGCGGGAGAACCGGGGAGCTGTTTTTT
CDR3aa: CASSQEASGRTGELFF

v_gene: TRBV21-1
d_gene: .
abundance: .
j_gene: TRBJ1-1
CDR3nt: TGTGCCGGGGGACAGGGGAGAATCGCTTTCTTT
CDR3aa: CAGGQGRIAFF

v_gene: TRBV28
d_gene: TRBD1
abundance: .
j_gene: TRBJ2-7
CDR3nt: TGTGCCAGCAGTCCCCGCCCTAAACCCGGGACAGCGACCTACGAGCAGTACTTC
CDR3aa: CASSPRPKPGTATYEQYF

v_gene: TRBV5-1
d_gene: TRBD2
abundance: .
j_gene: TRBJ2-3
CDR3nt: TGCGCCAGCAGCTTGATTCCAGCGGGGGGGCGTGGTGCAGATACGCAGTATTTT
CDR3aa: CASSLIPAGGRGADTQYF

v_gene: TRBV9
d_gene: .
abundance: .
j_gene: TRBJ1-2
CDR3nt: TGTGCCAGCAGAGACAGGCTCTCCTATGGCTACACCTTC
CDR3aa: CASRDRLSYGYTF

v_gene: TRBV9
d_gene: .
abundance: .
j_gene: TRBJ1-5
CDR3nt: TGTGCCAGCGGGGGGGAACCTAGCAATCAGCCCCAGCATTTT
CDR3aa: CASGGEPSNQPQHF

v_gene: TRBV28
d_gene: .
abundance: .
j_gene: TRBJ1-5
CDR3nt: TGTGCCAGCAGTTTGTCTTTGGGGCTCAATCAGCCCCAGCATTTT
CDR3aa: CASSLSLGLNQPQHF

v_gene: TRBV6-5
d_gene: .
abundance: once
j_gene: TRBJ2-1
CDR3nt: TGTGCCAGCAGTTACTTAGGGGGGGATGAGCAGTTCTTC
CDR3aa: CASSYLGGDEQFF

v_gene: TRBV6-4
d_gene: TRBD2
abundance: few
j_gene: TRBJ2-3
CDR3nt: TGTGCCAGCAGTGACTCGATAAGCGGGGGGGCAGATACGCAGTATTTT
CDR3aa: CASSDSISGGADTQYF

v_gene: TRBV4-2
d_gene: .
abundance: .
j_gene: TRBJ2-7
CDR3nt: TGTGCCAGCAGCCAAGATTTTCGTGGGACAAAATCCTACGAGCAGTACTTC
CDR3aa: CASSQDFRGTKSYEQYF

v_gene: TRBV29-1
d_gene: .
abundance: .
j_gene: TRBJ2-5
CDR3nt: TGCAGCGTTCCCCTAGCGCCCGGAGAAGAGACCCAGTACTTC
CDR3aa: CSVPLAPGEETQYF